Listed here are 30 T cell receptor beta chains from one sample, sequenced in a study of Tregs in tolerant kidney transplant recipients. Generated by immunoSEQ multiplex PCR, the TCRdb table keeps only in-frame clones and is missing some. This sample has some 66,000 clones, with around nine tenths found just once. This specimen was CD8+ T cells from blood, taken before the transplant. These receptors were taken from a human donor who received a combined kidney and bone marrow transplant.

The CDR3 coding sequence is TGTGCCAGCAGCGTAGCTGGGACAGGGTTATCCTACGAGCAGTACTTC. Translated, it gives CASSVAGTGLSYEQYF. The rearrangement links TRBV9 to TRBJ2-7, with 9 bases matching TRBD1. Germline CDR1 is SGDLS and CDR2 is YYNGEE. Losses at the gene ends were 0 bases for V and 1 base for J; bases not matched to a gene: 5. The CDR3 runs to 16 residues. Full variable domain (missing parts from reference TRBV9 and TRBJ2-7): DSGVTQTPKHLITATGQRVTLRCSPRSGDLSVYWYQQSLDQGLQFLIQYYNGEERAKGNILERFSAQQFPDLHSELNLSSLELGDSALYFCASSVAGTGLSYEQYFGPGTRLTVT.

This rearrangement joins TRBV9 to TRBJ2-4, with 9 positions matching TRBD2. The CDR3 contains 13 residues. Germline V gives CDR1 SGDLS, CDR2 YYNGEE. V lost 4 bases and J lost 9; bases outside the gene matches: 5. CDR3 region: CASSPRTSVIQYF. CDR3 DNA sequence: TGTGCCAGCAGCCCCCGGACTAGCGTCATTCAGTACTTC.

In the case of this clone: The sample carries other DNA sequences with the same CDR3. The chain is built from TRBV5-1 and TRBJ2-7, with no clear D. Between the trimmed V and J ends, which lost 0 bases and 3 bases, there was a span of 4 bases. This CDR3 comprises 12 residues. Germline loops: CDR1 SGHRS, CDR2 YFSETQ. This CDR3 reads CASSLGGYEQYF. For the CDR3, the DNA is TGCGCCAGCAGCTTGGGAGGCTACGAGCAGTACTTC.

This chain connects TRBV9 to TRBJ2-3; 7 nucleotides agree with TRBD2. The CDR3 sequence is 14 residues long. CDR1 is SGDLS, CDR2 YYNGEE, per germline. The V segment lost 5 bases and the J segment 2 bases; nucleotides outside the gene matches: 5. CDR3 nucleotides: TGTGCCAGCAGTGACAGCGGGGCCACAGATACGCAGTATTTT. Translating it yields CASSDSGATDTQYF. Full variable domain (rest looked up from reference TRBV9 and TRBJ2-3): DSGVTQTPKHLITATGQRVTLRCSPRSGDLSVYWYQQSLDQGLQFLIQYYNGEERAKGNILERFSAQQFPDLHSELNLSSLELGDSALYFCASSDSGATDTQYFGPGTRLTVL.

The chain is built from TRBV27 and TRBJ1-4, with D perhaps matching TRBD1 (5 bases). The germline V gene has CDR1 MNHEY and CDR2 SMNVEV (reference sequence). The CDR3 loop spans 14 amino acids. Deletions cut 6 bases from V and 8 bases from J, with 16 bases between. The CDR3 spells CASSQTGSGEKLFF. CDR3 sequence (DNA): TGTGCCAGCAGCCAGACCGGGTCAGGGGAAAAACTGTTTTTT.

The chain joins TRBV13 to TRBJ2-7; 7 positions agree with TRBD2. There are 15 residues in the CDR3. V was pared by 2 bases and J by 3 bases, with 7 bases of the junction left unmatched. In germline, CDR1 is PRHDT, CDR2 FYEKMQ (reference sequence). The CDR3 coding sequence is TGTGCCAGCAGCTTAATTGCGGGAGCGGGCTACGAGCAGTACTTC. Its protein is CASSLIAGAGYEQYF.

This CDR3 is CAWSTRQGLQPQHF. The CDR3 region has the DNA TGTGCCTGGAGTACTCGACAGGGGCTTCAGCCCCAGCATTTT. The chain links TRBV30 to TRBJ1-5; 8 bases align to TRBD1. Germline V CDR1 and CDR2: GTSNPN, SVGIG (reference sequence). This CDR3 has 14 residues. Trimming removed 2 bases from V and 6 bases from J; junction bases left unmatched: 6.

The V and J genes are TRBV4-3 and TRBJ1-2; 7 bases fit TRBD1. Unmatched junction bases numbered 8, after V lost 0 bases and J lost 4 bases. CDR1 LGHNA and CDR2 YSLEER come from the germline V gene. CDR3 length equals 16 residues. CDR3 DNA: TGCGCCAGCAGCCAAGATCGGGCAGGGGGAGGCTATGGCTACACCTTC. It codes for CASSQDRAGGGYGYTF.

This chain uses TRBV4-3 with TRBJ1-1, with D possibly being TRBD1 (5 bases). With 3 bases removed from V and 0 bases from J, the gap between germline ends came to 8 bases. CDR1 is LGHNA and CDR2 is YSLEER in the germline V gene. The CDR3 runs 14 residues. Here the CDR3 reads CASSQDNLNTEAFF. CDR3 coding DNA: TGCGCCAGCAGCCAGGACAATCTGAACACTGAAGCTTTCTTT.

J is TRBJ2-6 and V is TRBV27; the D gene is possibly TRBD2 (5 bases). CDR1 MNHEY and CDR2 SMNVEV come from the germline V gene (reference sequence). The CDR3 runs to 16 residues. Trimming removed 4 bases from V and 8 bases from J, with 18 bases in between. The CDR3 nucleotides are TGTGCCAGCAGTTCACTATCGACGGTCGGGACCAACGTCCTGACTTTC. Translation gives CASSSLSTVGTNVLTF.

This clone was counted once. The rearrangement links TRBV10-3 to TRBJ2-7; TRBD2 agrees at 8 bases. In germline, CDR1 is ENHRY, CDR2 SYGVKD. The CDR3 covers 14 residues. J lost 2 bases, V lost 5 bases, and 5 bases had no gene match. The CDR3 loop is CAISLAGLTYEQYF. CDR3 nucleotide sequence: TGTGCCATCAGTTTAGCGGGACTAACCTACGAGCAGTACTTC.

The V gene is TRBV7-6, the J gene TRBJ2-7; TRBD2 is a possible D gene (5 bases). Trimming cost V 3 bases and J 4 bases, with 7 bases left between them. Germline lookup yields CDR1 SGHVS and CDR2 FNYEAQ. The CDR3 totals 12 residues. The CDR3 DNA follows: TGTGCCAGCAGCTTTCCGGGGTACGAGCAGTACTTC. Residues: CASSFPGYEQYF.

The chain combines TRBV7-9 with TRBJ2-5; TRBD2 matches 14 bases. The junction had 11 bases not matched to a gene; V was cut back by 2 bases and J by 6 bases. This CDR3 is 18 amino acids long. Germline V gene data show CDR1 as SEHNR and CDR2 as FQNEAQ (reference sequence). The CDR3 DNA sequence: TGTGCCAGCAGCTTAACCCTACTGACTAGCGGGGGGGATCAGACCCAGTACTTC. The encoded protein is CASSLTLLTSGGDQTQYF.

The rearrangement links TRBV5-5 to TRBJ2-3, with TRBD2 matching over 16 bases. The junction had 4 bases not matched to a gene; V was cut back by 4 bases and J by 2 bases. The CDR3 contains 17 residues. Germline V lookup: CDR1 SGHKS, CDR2 YYEKEE (reference sequence). The CDR3 spells CASSRGLAGGYTDTQYF. Here the CDR3 DNA reads TGTGCCAGCAGCAGGGGACTAGCGGGAGGGTACACAGATACGCAGTATTTT.

The V and J genes are TRBV2 and TRBJ2-1; TRBD2 matches 8 bases. CDR3 size: 14 residues. CDR1 SNHLY and CDR2 FYNNEI come from the germline V gene. J lost 8 bases, V lost 8 bases, and 11 bases had no gene match. CDR3 DNA: TGTGCCAGCCACAGGCGGGGGGACCGCGATGAGCAGTTCTTC. As protein: CASHRRGDRDEQFF.

V usage is TRBV9 and J usage is TRBJ2-7; D gene uncertain. This CDR3 has 14 amino acids. The V end lost 4 bases, the J end lost 0 bases, and 11 bases lay between the germline ends. In germline, CDR1 is SGDLS, CDR2 YYNGEE. CDR3 amino acids: CASSSGKSSYEQYF. The DNA of the CDR3 is TGTGCCAGCAGCTCCGGTAAATCCTCCTACGAGCAGTACTTC.

This rearrangement joins TRBV11-2 to TRBJ2-7; D is possibly TRBD1 (5 bases). Trimming took 3 bases from V and 3 from J, leaving 9 bases between them. Germline loops: CDR1 SGHAT, CDR2 FQNNGV. CDR3 length equals 13 residues. The CDR3 DNA follows: TGTGCCAGCAGCTTTCAGGGCGGCTACGAGCAGTACTTC. Translated: CASSFQGGYEQYF.

The genes are TRBV9 and TRBJ2-2; the D gene is possibly TRBD2 (7 bases). V shed 3 bases and J shed 6 bases, with 12 bases lying between them. Per germline, CDR1 SGDLS and CDR2 YYNGEE. The length of the CDR3 is 14 residues. The CDR3 protein is CASSGGGRAGELFF. CDR3 DNA: TGTGCCAGCAGCGGGGGGGGGCGAGCCGGGGAGCTGTTTTTT.

The chain combines TRBV4-3 with TRBJ2-3, with 7 nucleotides matching TRBD2. The CDR3 length is 15 residues. Germline assignment: CDR1 LGHNA and CDR2 YSLEER. V lost 2 bases, J lost 3 bases, and 5 bases stayed unmatched. CDR3: CASSQRAGLTDTQYF. For the CDR3, the DNA is TGCGCCAGCAGCCAAAGAGCGGGATTGACAGATACGCAGTATTTT.

V is TRBV11-2 and J is TRBJ1-1; 9 bases are shared with TRBD1. J was trimmed by 5 bases and V by 5 bases; bases with no gene match: 12. Per germline, CDR1 SGHAT and CDR2 FQNNGV. There are 16 residues in the CDR3. The CDR3 DNA reads TGTGCCAGCAGCCGGGGACAGGGCCGTAATATGACTGAAGCTTTCTTT. Amino acid sequence: CASSRGQGRNMTEAFF.

J is TRBJ1-2 and V is TRBV9, with a tentative D call TRBD1 (5 bases). CDR3 length: 14 amino acids. Trimming cost V 4 bases and J 8 bases, with 18 bases left between them. Per the germline V gene, CDR1 is SGDLS and CDR2 is YYNGEE. The CDR3 region has the DNA TGTGCCAGCAGCCCAGAGATAGGGGCTTGGGGCTACACCTTC. Residues: CASSPEIGAWGYTF.

The chain carries TRBV11-2 and TRBJ2-3; TRBD2 aligns across 8 bases. Germline assignment: CDR1 SGHAT and CDR2 FQNNGV. The CDR3 spans 15 residues. Trimming at V came to 5 bases and at J to 1 base, leaving 5 bases not matched to a gene. The CDR3 sequence is CASSRLAGGTDTQYF. CDR3 DNA: TGTGCCAGCAGCCGCCTAGCGGGTGGCACAGATACGCAGTATTTT.

The chain is built from TRBV2 and TRBJ2-3, with 8 nucleotides matching TRBD1. Germline V gene lookup returns CDR1 SNHLY and CDR2 FYNNEI. The CDR3 length is 11 residues. V shed 8 bases, J shed 12 bases, and the junction held 7 bases outside the gene matches. CDR3 in DNA: TGTGCCAGCGACAGGACAGGGTCTCAGTATTTT. The encoded protein is CASDRTGSQYF.

The chain employs TRBV9 and TRBJ2-1, with 10 bases fitting TRBD2. The CDR3 is 15 residues long. With 3 bases clipped from V and 8 bases from J, the junction kept 8 bases outside the gene matches. CDR1 is SGDLS and CDR2 is YYNGEE in the germline V gene. The CDR3 sequence is CASSDRTSGGDEQFF. In DNA, the CDR3 is TGTGCCAGCAGCGACAGGACTAGCGGTGGGGATGAGCAGTTCTTC.

The CDR3 sequence: CASSTGTVYGYTF. CDR3 in DNA: TGTGCCAGCAGCACCGGGACTGTCTATGGCTACACCTTC. V gene TRBV13 combines with J gene TRBJ1-2; TRBD1 might be the D (5 bases). Trimming stripped 5 bases from V and 4 bases from J, with 11 bases between. CDR3 size: 13 residues. The germline CDR1 and CDR2 sequences are PRHDT and FYEKMQ (reference sequence). The complete variable domain, with remaining parts taken from reference TRBV13 and TRBJ1-2, reads AAGVIQSPRHLIKEKRETATLKCYPIPRHDTVYWYQQGPGQDPQFLISFYEKMQSDKGSIPDRFSAQQFSDYHSELNMSSLELGDSALYFCASSTGTVYGYTFGSGTRLTVV.

V usage is TRBV5-6 and J usage is TRBJ2-1, with 9 bases matching TRBD2. Trimming at V came to 6 bases and at J to 8 bases, leaving 9 bases not matched to a gene. The V gene's germline CDR1 is SGHDT and CDR2 YYEEEE. This CDR3 has 14 amino acids. CDR3 residues: CASNEGGGADEQFF. CDR3 bases: TGTGCCAGCAACGAGGGCGGGGGGGCCGATGAGCAGTTCTTC.

As regards this clone: At one end, the junction sequence differs from germline, possibly due to a read error. The chain employs TRBV28 and TRBJ1-1, with D unresolved. The CDR3 runs to 11 residues. Germline V CDR1 and CDR2: MDHEN, SYDVKM. The CDR3 region has the DNA TGTGCCAGCAGTTTATCTATGCTACTTTCTTTT. Amino acid sequence: CASSLSMLLSF.

The chain combines TRBV27 with TRBJ1-1; D is undetermined. Germline V gene sequence: CDR1 MNHEY, CDR2 SMNVEV (reference sequence). Trimming took 2 bases from V and 1 from J, leaving 5 bases between them. The CDR3 loop spans 13 amino acids. The CDR3 reads CASSLAQNTEAFF. Here the CDR3 DNA reads TGTGCCAGCAGTTTAGCGCAGAACACTGAAGCTTTCTTT.

The chain links TRBV30 to TRBJ1-1; D is perhaps TRBD1 (5 bases). The germline CDR1 and CDR2 sequences are GTSNPN and SVGIG (reference sequence). V gave up 0 bases and J gave up 4 bases, with 12 bases separating them. This CDR3 has 14 amino acids. The CDR3 DNA reads TGTGCCTGGAGTGTGCCGGCAGGGCCCACTGAAGCTTTCTTT. Its protein product is CAWSVPAGPTEAFF.

This clone was seen a single time. The chain joins TRBV2 to TRBJ2-1, with 14 bases lining up with TRBD2. The CDR3 extends over 14 amino acids. Germline V lookup: CDR1 SNHLY, CDR2 FYNNEI. The J segment lost 7 bases and the V segment lost 7 bases, leaving 3 bases of the junction unmatched. The CDR3 reads CASIGTSGSNEQFF. The CDR3 nucleotides are TGTGCCAGCATCGGGACTAGCGGGAGTAATGAGCAGTTCTTC.